Each of the 12 T cell receptor beta chains below was sequenced from the same sample in a study of blood T cell repertoires in COVID-19. Data came from immunoSEQ multiplex PCR; TCRdb stores just in-frame clones and leaves some out. The sample lists approximately 210,000 clones, under 90% occurring once. The sequencing sample was made of peripheral blood. These receptors all come from a woman aged 40 to 50 with active or convalescent COVID-19.

The V gene is TRBV4-3, the J gene TRBJ2-7, with a tentative D call TRBD1 (6 bases). Germline V gene lookup returns CDR1 LGHNA and CDR2 YSLEER. This CDR3 is built from 17 residues. Trimming cost V 0 bases and J 3 bases, with 18 bases left between them. The CDR3 spells CASSQDNSGTLSYEQYF. The CDR3 nucleotides read TGCGCCAGCAGCCAAGATAATTCCGGGACACTTAGCTACGAGCAGTACTTC.

Regarding this clone: A junction end diverges from the germline sequence, so it may reflect a read error. V usage is TRBV7-7 and J usage is TRBJ2-1, with 10 bases fitting TRBD2. The V gene's germline CDR1 is SSHAT and CDR2 FNYEAQ (reference sequence). The length of the CDR3 is 16 residues. This CDR3 is CASSPGGLARYNEQFF. For the CDR3, the DNA is TGTGCTAGCAGCCCAGGGGGACTAGCGAGATACAATGAGCAGTTCTTC. The whole variable domain, filled in from reference TRBV7-7 and TRBJ2-1, reads GAGVSQSPRYKVTKRGQDVTLRCDPISSHATLYWYQQALGQGPEFLTYFNYEAQPDKSGLPSDRFSAERPEGSISTLTIQRTEQRDSAMYRCASSPGGLARYNEQFFGPGTRLTVL.

The genes are TRBV2 and TRBJ2-7, with 8 nucleotides matching TRBD2. The CDR3 is 14 residues long. V lost 6 bases to trimming and J lost 1 base; unmatched junction nucleotides: 5. Germline assignment: CDR1 SNHLY and CDR2 FYNNEI. The DNA for the CDR3 is TGTGCCAGCAGAGAGCGGGAGCGTTCCTACGAGCAGTACTTC. It encodes CASRERERSYEQYF.

This CDR3 reads CASSKEGLTSGVQETQYF. CDR3 coding DNA: TGTGCCAGCAGCAAAGAAGGTCTGACTAGCGGGGTCCAAGAGACCCAGTACTTC. This sequence joins TRBV21-1 and TRBJ2-5; the table calls TRBD2, which could not be checked here. TRBV21-1 is shown as a pseudogene. This CDR3 has 18 amino acids.

The genes are TRBV12-2 and TRBJ1-6; the table's D call of TRBD1 was not tested on the DNA. TRBV12-2 is assigned pseudogene status. The CDR3 has 14 amino acids. CDR3 sequence: CASRGQGGNSPLHF. The DNA of the CDR3 is TGTGCAAGTCGGGGACAGGGGGGTAATTCACCCCTCCACTTT.

The chain is built from TRBV18 and TRBJ1-2; 9 bases are shared with TRBD1. V was clipped by 3 bases and J by 6 bases; unmatched bases: 5. Germline lookup yields CDR1 KGHSH and CDR2 LQKENI. This CDR3 contains 14 residues. CDR3 DNA: TGTGCCAGCTCACCCGGACAGGGGCAGGATGGCTACACCTTC. Translation: CASSPGQGQDGYTF.

In its sample, this clone was seen once. This chain links TRBV11-3 with TRBJ2-7; the match to TRBD1 covers 9 bases. The length of the CDR3 is 13 residues. The V segment lost 5 bases and the J segment 4 bases; nucleotides outside the gene matches: 3. The germline CDR1 and CDR2 sequences are SGHNT and YENEEA. CDR3 DNA sequence: TGTGCCAGCAGCCGACAGGGGGAATACGAGCAGTACTTC. The encoded protein is CASSRQGEYEQYF.

V and J are TRBV7-8 and TRBJ1-1, with D perhaps matching TRBD1 (5 bases). Looked up from germline, CDR1 is SGHVS and CDR2 is FQNEAQ. This CDR3 comprises 14 residues. Trimming shortened V by 2 bases and J by 4 bases, and 11 bases separated the two germline ends. For the CDR3, the DNA is TGTGCCAGCAGCTTAAATTCGGGGGGCACTGAAGCTTTCTTT. Encoded protein: CASSLNSGGTEAFF.

This chain connects TRBV19 to TRBJ2-6; D is ambiguous. This CDR3 is 14 amino acids long. The V end was cut by 6 bases, the J end by 0 bases, with 6 bases between. CDR1 is LNHDA and CDR2 is SQIVND in the germline V gene (reference sequence). The CDR3 DNA is TGTGCCAGTAGGACAACCTCTGGGGCCAACGTCCTGACTTTC. It encodes CASRTTSGANVLTF.

The chain employs TRBV7-6 and TRBJ1-2, with D unresolved. CDR1 is SGHVS and CDR2 is FNYEAQ in the germline V gene. The V gene lost 1 base and the J gene lost 5 bases, with 5 bases spanning the gap. This CDR3 contains 12 residues. The CDR3 nucleotides are TGTGCCAGCAGCTTAGGAGGGTATGGCTACACCTTC. This gives the protein CASSLGGYGYTF.

Here the CDR3 DNA reads TGTGCCAGCAGTCCCCTAGCGGGAGGGTACAATGAGCAGTTCTTC. It is translated as CASSPLAGGYNEQFF. The chain uses TRBV2 and TRBJ2-1; 12 bases map to TRBD2. Germline V gene data show CDR1 as SNHLY and CDR2 as FYNNEI. This CDR3 comprises 15 residues. V dropped 5 bases and J dropped 4; count of bases not matched to a gene: 3.

This clone was observed many times. The chain uses TRBV19 and TRBJ2-3; 10 nucleotides match TRBD2. Germline V gene data show CDR1 as LNHDA and CDR2 as SQIVND (reference sequence). With V trimmed by 2 bases and J by 4 bases, 6 bases remained unmatched. The length of the CDR3 is 16 residues. The CDR3 loop is CASSIFSGRASDTQYF. DNA for the CDR3: TGTGCCAGTAGTATATTCAGCGGGAGGGCCTCAGATACGCAGTATTTT.